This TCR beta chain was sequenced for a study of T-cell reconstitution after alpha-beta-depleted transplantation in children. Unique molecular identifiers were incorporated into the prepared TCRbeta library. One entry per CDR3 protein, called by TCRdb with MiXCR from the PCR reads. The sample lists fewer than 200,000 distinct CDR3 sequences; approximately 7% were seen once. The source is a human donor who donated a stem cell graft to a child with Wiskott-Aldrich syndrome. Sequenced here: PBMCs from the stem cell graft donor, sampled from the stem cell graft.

CDR3 bases: TGTGCCAGCAGTAAACTAGCGGTCTACAATGAGCAGTTCTTC. This gives the protein CASSKLAVYNEQFF. The chain uses TRBV2 and TRBJ2-1; the match to TRBD2 covers 8 bases. V gave up 5 bases and J gave up 3 bases; unmatched junction bases: 3. The CDR3 has 14 residues. Per the germline V gene, CDR1 is SNHLY and CDR2 is FYNNEI.